The TCR beta chain described here comes from a study of shared clonotypes between healthy human individuals. Sequencing was performed with immunoSEQ multiplex PCR; in TCRdb, only in-frame clones are kept and a portion is missing. Of millions of clones listed, just over 90% are singletons. CD45RO negativity and positive selection for CCR7 defined naive CD8 cells, a population that excluded terminally differentiated effector memory CD45RA+ cells. Study-wide results and caveats: Rarefaction gave evidence that sorted-subset sequencing remained incomplete despite large depth. Lower generation probabilities were found for non-shared clonotypes than for those shared by all four donors. Blood alone was sampled, and tissue repertoires likely differ. Sharing across four donors was highest in naive CD4 (around 5%) and lowest in memory CD8 (0.4%).

Comments on this clone: Its specificity is not known.

The sequenced sample consisted of naive CD8+ T cells from PBMCs. The receptor's source is a man between 18 and 29 years old in good health. Some clones in this sample may be carry-over from other donors' samples.

The CDR3 DNA sequence: TGTGCCAGCAGCTCGCCTCCCGGCGAGCAGTACTTC. Protein product: CASSSPPGEQYF. V is TRBV5-4 and J is TRBJ2-7; D gene unclear. This CDR3 is 12 amino acids long. V gave up 3 bases and J gave up 6 bases, with 10 bases separating them. The germline V gene has CDR1 SGHNT and CDR2 YYREEE (reference sequence).